The 10 T cell receptor beta chains below were found in one sample sequenced in a study of blood T cell repertoires in COVID-19. Assay: immunoSEQ multiplex PCR; the TCRdb copy retains only in-frame clones and omits some. Of 300,000 to 400,000 clones listed, approximately 89% are singletons. Specimen: peripheral blood. The receptors were gathered from a young woman who had recovered from COVID-19.

This chain joins TRBV7-8 and TRBJ1-2; 9 bases are shared with TRBD1. The germline CDR1 and CDR2 sequences are SGHVS and FQNEAQ. The junction had 4 bases not matched to a gene; V was cut back by 5 bases and J by 6 bases. This CDR3 spans 13 amino acids. The CDR3 region is CASSQTGGNGYTF. CDR3 in DNA: TGTGCCAGCAGCCAGACAGGGGGAAATGGCTACACCTTC.

This chain uses TRBV3-1 (or the pseudogene TRBV3-2) with TRBJ2-2, with D possibly matching TRBD1 (5 bases). Trimming pared 1 base from V and 1 base from J, leaving 10 bases between. CDR3 length: 16 amino acids. Per the germline V gene, CDR1 is LGHDT and CDR2 is YNNKEL (reference sequence). CDR3 sequence (DNA): TGTGCCAGCAGCCAAGGCAGGGCCCAGAACACCGGGGAGCTGTTTTTT. Amino acid sequence: CASSQGRAQNTGELFF.

V is TRBV11-3 and J is TRBJ2-3; a possible D gene is TRBD2 (5 bases). Germline CDR1 is SGHNT and CDR2 is YENEEA. V lost 5 bases and J 2 bases, leaving 14 bases between the germline ends. The CDR3 consists of 15 residues. DNA of the CDR3: TGTGCCAGCAGCCTTATCGAGGGAGACACAGATACGCAGTATTTT. It translates to CASSLIEGDTDTQYF.

The chain employs TRBV6-2 or TRBV6-3 and TRBJ1-2; D remains ambiguous. Trimming left V 4 bases short and J 4 bases short, with 16 bases between. The germline CDR1 and CDR2 sequences are MNHEY and SVGEGT. The CDR3 is 15 amino acids. The CDR3 sequence: CASSSPPGSSYGYTF. DNA of the CDR3: TGTGCCAGCAGTTCCCCGCCGGGGAGTTCCTATGGCTACACCTTC.

The chain carries TRBV6-2 or TRBV6-3 and TRBJ1-1; D is ambiguous. The germline gives CDR1 MNHEY, CDR2 SVGEGT. Between the trimmed V and J ends, which lost 5 bases and 0 bases, there was a span of 10 bases. The CDR3 runs to 14 residues. CDR3 nucleotides: TGTGCCAGCAGTATACCGGGAATGAACACTGAAGCTTTCTTT. Translation gives CASSIPGMNTEAFF.

The rearrangement joins TRBV21-1 to TRBJ1-5. TRBV21-1 is described as a pseudogene. This CDR3 is 14 amino acids long. CDR3 nucleotides: TGTGCCAGCAGCACACCGGGACTCGGGCAGCCCCAGCATTTT. Translation gives CASSTPGLGQPQHF.

The V gene is TRBV4-3, the J gene TRBJ2-3, with 12 positions matching TRBD2. Looked up from germline, CDR1 is LGHNA and CDR2 is YSLEER. The trim removed 4 bases at V and 2 bases at J, leaving 4 bases unmatched. The CDR3 covers 16 residues. As DNA, the CDR3 is TGCGCCAGCAGCCTATGGACTAGCGGGAACACAGATACGCAGTATTTT. Protein product: CASSLWTSGNTDTQYF.

This clone was seen a handful of times. The chain links TRBV5-4 to TRBJ1-6, with TRBD1 matching over 8 bases. The CDR3 is 16 residues long. Germline CDR1 SGHNT, CDR2 YYREEE (reference sequence). The chain's CDR3 is CATGQGAFMNNSPLHF. The CDR3, as DNA: TGTGCTACCGGCCAGGGGGCCTTTATGAATAATTCACCCCTCCACTTT. Variable domain in full (rest from reference TRBV5-4 and TRBJ1-6): ETGVTQSPTHLIKTRGQQVTLRCSSQSGHNTVSWYQQALGQGPQFIFQYYREEENGRGNFPPRFSGLQFPNYSSELNVNALELDDSALYLCATGQGAFMNNSPLHFGNGTRLTVT.

The J gene is TRBJ2-7, the V gene TRBV5-6, with 9 bases lining up with TRBD1. The CDR3 is 13 amino acids. The germline CDR1 and CDR2 sequences are SGHDT and YYEEEE. V shed 4 bases and J 6 bases; nucleotides not matched to a gene: 5. This CDR3 is CASSGTGLGEQYV. Here the CDR3 DNA reads TGTGCCAGCAGCGGGACAGGGCTCGGCGAGCAGTACGTC.

V and J are TRBV7-2 and TRBJ2-1, with 7 nucleotides matching TRBD2. With V trimmed by 4 bases and J by 9 bases, 9 bases remained unmatched. Germline-derived CDR1 and CDR2 are SGHTA and FQGNSA. This CDR3 has 14 amino acids. The chain's CDR3 is CASSSTGGVGEQFF. CDR3 bases: TGTGCCAGCAGCTCAACGGGAGGAGTGGGTGAGCAGTTCTTC.